This TCR beta chain was identified during a study of blood T cell repertoires in COVID-19. Per the germline V gene, CDR1 is MGHRA and CDR2 is YSYEKL. This CDR3 is 15 amino acids long. Trimming cost V 1 base and J 14 bases; bases outside gene matches: 12. Assay used: immunoSEQ multiplex PCR; TCRdb lists only in-frame clones, some missing. The sample includes 190,000 or so clones, roughly 88% seen only once; the top ten take under 9.5%. Sequencing was done on a sample of PBMCs or T cells enriched from blood (not recorded which). This receptor was taken from a young woman who had recovered from COVID-19. The V call is TRBV4-1, the J call TRBJ2-1; 9 bases match TRBD2. CDR3 loop: CASSQVGLAGPGKFF. CDR3 in DNA: TGCGCCAGCAGCCAAGTAGGTCTAGCGGGACCCGGAAAGTTCTTC.